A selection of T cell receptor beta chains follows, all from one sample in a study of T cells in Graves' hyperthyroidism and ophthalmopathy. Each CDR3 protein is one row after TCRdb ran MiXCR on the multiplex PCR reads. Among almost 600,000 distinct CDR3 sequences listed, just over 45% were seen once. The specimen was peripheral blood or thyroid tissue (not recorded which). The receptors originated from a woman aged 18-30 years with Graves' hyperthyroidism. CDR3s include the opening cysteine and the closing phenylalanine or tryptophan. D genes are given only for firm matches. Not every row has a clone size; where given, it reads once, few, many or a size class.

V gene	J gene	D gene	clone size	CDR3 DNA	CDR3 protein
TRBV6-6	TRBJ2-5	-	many	TGTGCCAGCAGTTACACAGACGAGACCCAGTACTTC	CASSYTDETQYF
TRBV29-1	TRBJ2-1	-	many	TGCAGCGTTGAAGGGACAGATCACAATGAGCAGTTCTTC	CSVEGTDHNEQFF
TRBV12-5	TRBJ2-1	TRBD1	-	TGTGCTAGTGGTTTGGGAACAGGGGGCAATGAGCAGTTCTTC	CASGLGTGGNEQFF
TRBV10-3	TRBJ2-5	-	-	TGTGCCATCAGTGAGTCGTGGGGGGCTTGGGAGACCCAGTACTTC	CAISESWGAWETQYF
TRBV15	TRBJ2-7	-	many	TGTGCCACCAGCCCCCGACGGAGCTCCTACGAGCAGTACTTC	CATSPRRSSYEQYF
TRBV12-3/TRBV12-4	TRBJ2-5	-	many	TGTGCCAGCAGTTTAGCGCGTTCCCCTACTGGGGCCCAGTACTTC	CASSLARSPTGAQYF
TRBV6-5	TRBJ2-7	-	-	TGCGCCAGCAGTGAGTCAAGGCTATCCTACGAGCAGTACTTC	CASSESRLSYEQYF
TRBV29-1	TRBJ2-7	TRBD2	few	TGCAGCGTTGGGGAGTGGACGGGACTAGCCTCCTACGAGCAGTACTTC	CSVGEWTGLASYEQYF
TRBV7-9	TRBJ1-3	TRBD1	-	TGTGCCAGCAGCTTATTGGGGCCGGACAGGGTCAACACCATATATTTT	CASSLLGPDRVNTIYF
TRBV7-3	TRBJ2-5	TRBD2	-	TGTGCTGCAACCGGGACTAGCGGGATCGAGACCCAGTACTTC	CAATGTSGIETQYF
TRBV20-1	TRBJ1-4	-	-	TGCAGTGAAGCGGGGCCAAATGAAAAACTGTTTTTT	CSEAGPNEKLFF
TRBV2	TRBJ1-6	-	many	TGTGCCAGCAGTGGCCTGGGGATAGGCGCCTATAATTCACCCCTCCACTTT	CASSGLGIGAYNSPLHF
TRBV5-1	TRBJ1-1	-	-	TGCGCCAGCAGCTTGGCCCTTCAGGGACGGAAGAACACTGAAGCTTTCTTT	CASSLALQGRKNTEAFF
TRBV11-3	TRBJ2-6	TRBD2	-	TGTGCCAGCAGCTCCAGCGGGGGGTCCGGGGCCAACGTCCTGACTTTC	CASSSSGGSGANVLTF
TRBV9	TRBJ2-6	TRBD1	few	TGTGCCAGCAGCGTAGATATTCAGGGGGCGTCTGGGGCCAACGTCCTGACTTTC	CASSVDIQGASGANVLTF
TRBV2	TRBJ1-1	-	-	TGTGCCAGCAGTGCTCGGGACGCCCAGTGGGCTTTCTTT	CASSARDAQWAFF
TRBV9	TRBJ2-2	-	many	TGTGCCAGCAGCGTAGGGGACATTACCGGGGAGCTGTTTTTT	CASSVGDITGELFF
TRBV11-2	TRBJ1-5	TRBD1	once	TGTGCCAGCAGCGACCCCGACAGGGGCCATTGGGAGACCCAGCATTTT	CASSDPDRGHWETQHF
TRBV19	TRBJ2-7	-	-	TGTGCCAGTAGGCAAGGGGGGAACTACGAGCAGTACTTC	CASRQGGNYEQYF
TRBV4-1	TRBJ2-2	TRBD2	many	TGCGCCAGCAGCCAAGGGAGGGGAGGGAGCACCGGGGAGCTGTTTTTT	CASSQGRGGSTGELFF
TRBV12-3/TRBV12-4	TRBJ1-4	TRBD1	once	TGTGCCAGCAGTGACTACAGGGGGCGGGGTGAAAAACTGTTTTTT	CASSDYRGRGEKLFF
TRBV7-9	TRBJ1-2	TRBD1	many	TGTGCCAGCAGCTTGCAAGGGACAGCCTCCATAGGGTCTGGCTACACCTTC	CASSLQGTASIGSGYTF
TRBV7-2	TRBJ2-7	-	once	TGTGCCAGCAGCTTAGCGCGGGTCAATGAGCAGCACTTC	CASSLARVNEQHF
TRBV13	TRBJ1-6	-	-	TGTGCCAGCAGTTGGGGCAGGGTTAATTCACCCCTCCACTTT	CASSWGRVNSPLHF
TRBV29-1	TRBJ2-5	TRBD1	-	TGCAGTTTTCCGGGACAGGGAGAGACCCAGTACTTC	CSFPGQGETQYF
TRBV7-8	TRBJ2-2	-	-	TGTGCCAGCACCCTCCGGGGCGCCGGGGAGCTGTTTTTT	CASTLRGAGELFF
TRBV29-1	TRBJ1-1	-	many	TGCAGCGTTTCGACAGTCACTGAAGCTTTCTTT	CSVSTVTEAFF
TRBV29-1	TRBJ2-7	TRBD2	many	TGCAGCGCGGGACTAGCGGGAGTTTACGAGCAGTACTTC	CSAGLAGVYEQYF
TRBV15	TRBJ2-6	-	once	TGTGCCACCAGCAGAGATGCTAGCGGGGCCAACGTCCTGACTTTC	CATSRDASGANVLTF
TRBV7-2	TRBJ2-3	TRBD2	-	TGTGCCAGCAGCAACAGACTAGCGGGGCCAGATACGCAGTATTTT	CASSNRLAGPDTQYF
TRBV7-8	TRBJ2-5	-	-	TGTGCCAGCAGCTCCGGACAGATGGGGCCCCAGTACTTC	CASSSGQMGPQYF
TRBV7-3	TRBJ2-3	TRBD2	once	TGTGCCAGCAGCCCTGACACCGGACTAGCGGGAGGGCGGAGCACAGATACGCAGTATTTT	CASSPDTGLAGGRSTDTQYF
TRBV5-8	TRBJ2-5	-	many	TGTGCCAGCAGCCCGGAGAAACGGTTCGAGACCCAGTACTTC	CASSPEKRFETQYF
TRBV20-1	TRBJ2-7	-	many	TGCAGTGCTAGGGCTGATCGAGCGGCTTACGAGCAGTACTTC	CSARADRAAYEQYF
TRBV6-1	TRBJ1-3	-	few	TGTGCCAGCAGTGAAGAGGGGCCTGGAAACACCATATATTTT	CASSEEGPGNTIYF
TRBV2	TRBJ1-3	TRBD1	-	TGTGCCAGCAGTGATAGGACAGGGACTGGAAACACCATATATTTT	CASSDRTGTGNTIYF
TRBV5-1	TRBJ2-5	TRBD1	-	TGCGCCAGCAGCTATCCGACAGGGCCGGGGGAGACCCAGTACTTC	CASSYPTGPGETQYF
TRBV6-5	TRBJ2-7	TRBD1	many	TGTGCCAGCAGCAACTCCGAGGACAGGTCCTACGAGCAGTACTTC	CASSNSEDRSYEQYF
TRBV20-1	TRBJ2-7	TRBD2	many	TGCAGTGCTAGAGATAGGATGGGGACTAGCCTCGGGTACGAGCAGTACTTC	CSARDRMGTSLGYEQYF
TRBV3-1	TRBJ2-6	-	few	TGTGCCAGCAGCCCTATATGGAGTGGGGCCAACGTCCTGACTTTC	CASSPIWSGANVLTF